This T cell receptor beta chain was identified during a study of shared clonotypes between healthy human individuals. Study information: Participating donors consisted of two women and a few men aged 18 to 49.

Germline-derived CDR1 and CDR2 are LNHDA and SQIVND (reference sequence). The ends were cut back, 3 bases at V and 5 bases at J, with 10 bases in the middle. The CDR3 is 14 amino acids. Concerning this clone itself: The antigen remains unidentified.

An even split of each subset's genomic DNA across several immunoSEQ plates was performed. TCRdb keeps only in-frame clones here, not all; method: immunoSEQ multiplex PCR. Of over a million clones detected, approximately 68% appear once; the ten largest clones hold approximately 1.5%. Donors comprised only Caucasian adults living in Nashville, Tennessee. Whole-study findings and limits: Across a handful of donors, naive CD4 shared 5% to 6.5%, naive CD8 more than 3%, memory CD4 2% to 2.5%, memory CD8 0.35% to 0.5%.

The material sequenced was memory CD4+ T cells sorted from blood. As to subset: CD45RA-negative fraction. The genes are TRBV19 and TRBJ2-2; D possibly corresponds to TRBD2 (6 bases). The TCR was taken from a man aged 18 to 30 in good health. CDR3 loop: CASSILEGTGELFF. The CDR3 bases are TGTGCCAGTAGTATCCTGGAGGGTACCGGGGAGCTGTTTTTT.